This T cell receptor (beta chain) comes out of a study of blood T cell repertoires in COVID-19. The V and J ends lost 6 bases and 9 bases, in that order; junction bases with no gene match: 3. The CDR3 runs 13 residues. Germline CDR1 SGHTA, CDR2 FQGNSA. Profiled with immunoSEQ multiplex PCR; TCRdb holds only in-frame clones, not every one. The data show approximately 350,000 clones, 83% seen once. The sequenced sample consisted of peripheral blood. The receptor comes from a young man with active or convalescent COVID-19. The chain is built from TRBV7-2 and TRBJ1-6; 9 bases are a match to TRBD1. The CDR3 bases are TGTGCCAGCAGACAGGGGGCTCTTTCACCCCTCCACTTT. This encodes CASRQGALSPLHF.